The 17 T cell receptor beta chains given below trace back to one sample, sequenced in a study of cytomegalovirus exposure and HLA in healthy donors. Amplification used 60 Vbeta primers and 13 Jbeta primers. Sequencing was performed with immunoSEQ multiplex PCR; in TCRdb, only in-frame clones are kept and a portion is missing. The sample yields about 190,000 clones, about nine tenths seen once. Specimen: PBMCs. These receptors originate from a boy aged 2 to 9 in good health and CMV-seronegative.

This chain links TRBV6-5 with TRBJ1-3; the D gene is possibly TRBD1 (5 bases). Trimming pared 5 bases from V and 4 bases from J, leaving 12 bases between. The CDR3 extends over 14 amino acids. Germline assignment: CDR1 MNHEY and CDR2 SVGAGI. The CDR3 coding sequence is TGTGCCAGCAGTGAATCAGGGTCGGGAAACACCATATATTTT. It encodes CASSESGSGNTIYF.

The chain carries TRBV7-6 and TRBJ2-7; 14 bases are shared with TRBD2. This CDR3 spans 16 amino acids. After removal of 5 bases from V and 7 bases from J, the junction contained 10 bases not matched to a gene. The V gene's germline CDR1 is SGHVS and CDR2 FNYEAQ. Here the CDR3 DNA reads TGTGCCAGCAGCCGATCGGGACTAGCGGGAGCAATTGAGCAGTACTTC. Protein sequence: CASSRSGLAGAIEQYF.

This chain links TRBV5-1 with TRBJ2-3; 9 bases are a match to TRBD1. Germline loops: CDR1 SGHRS, CDR2 YFSETQ. The CDR3 spans 15 residues. V was pared by 2 bases and J by 3 bases, with 4 bases of the junction left unmatched. This chain's CDR3 is CASSFAGQGTDTQYF. For the CDR3, the DNA is TGCGCCAGCAGCTTCGCCGGACAGGGGACAGATACGCAGTATTTT.

CDR3 loop: CASSPIGESSYEQYF. In DNA form, the CDR3 reads TGTGCCAGCAGTCCTATCGGGGAGAGCTCCTACGAGCAGTACTTC. The V gene is TRBV27, the J gene TRBJ2-7; D possibly corresponds to TRBD2 (5 bases). V lost 5 bases and J 0 bases, leaving 14 bases between the germline ends. Germline CDR1 reads MNHEY; CDR2 reads SMNVEV (reference sequence). This CDR3 region has 15 residues.

V and J are TRBV28 and TRBJ1-3; D possibly corresponds to TRBD1 (5 bases). The germline gives CDR1 MDHEN, CDR2 SYDVKM. Trimming left V 5 bases short and J 4 bases short, with 15 bases between. The CDR3 loop spans 15 amino acids. CDR3: CASSRRRGIGNTIYF. CDR3 DNA: TGTGCCAGCAGTCGCCGCCGGGGGATCGGAAACACCATATATTTT.

The V and J genes are TRBV28 and TRBJ1-1; D call uncertain. V was shortened by 4 bases and J by 4 bases, with 22 bases between the two germline ends. Germline loops: CDR1 MDHEN, CDR2 SYDVKM. CDR3 length: 17 residues. CDR3 sequence (DNA): TGTGCCAGCAGTTCAATTACTGGAGTTCGGGATAGCACTGAAGCTTTCTTT. Amino acids: CASSSITGVRDSTEAFF.

The J gene is TRBJ1-2, the V gene TRBV6-1, with D perhaps TRBD1 (5 bases). The germline gives CDR1 MNHNS, CDR2 SASEGT. The length of the CDR3 is 14 residues. Trimming left V 3 bases short and J 7 bases short, with 15 bases between. The CDR3 is CASSDSGGGRGYTF. The CDR3 DNA reads TGTGCCAGCAGTGACTCGGGCGGGGGTCGTGGCTACACCTTC.

This clone was picked up a small number of times. The chain recombines TRBV27 with TRBJ1-2, with TRBD1 identical over 8 bases. Germline V gene lookup returns CDR1 MNHEY and CDR2 SMNVEV (reference sequence). The CDR3 has 19 amino acids. V was clipped by 5 bases and J by 0 bases; unmatched bases: 17. The CDR3 nucleotides are TGTGCCAGCAGTCCCCATTCGTCGGGACAGGAGGTCACTAACTATGGCTACACCTTC. It codes for CASSPHSSGQEVTNYGYTF.

V and J are TRBV9 and TRBJ2-5; weak D call: TRBD2 (6 bases). Judging by the DNA end, TRBJ2-7 fits better; the J call may be wrong. Per germline, CDR1 SGDLS and CDR2 YYNGEE. This CDR3 is built from 17 residues. CDR3 bases: TGTGCCAGCAGCGTAGGCCTGCGGGACTCCGACTCCTACGAGCAGTACTTC. It yields the protein CASSVGLRDSDSYEQYF.

The chain couples TRBV5-1 to TRBJ2-1; 12 bases line up with TRBD2. The CDR3 is 15 amino acids. Looked up from germline, CDR1 is SGHRS and CDR2 is YFSETQ. J gave up 12 bases and V 3 bases, and 10 bases lay outside the gene matches. The CDR3 sequence: CASSSSGRAGDGQFF. DNA for the CDR3: TGCGCCAGCAGCTCTAGCGGGAGGGCCGGGGATGGGCAGTTCTTC.

This clone was found a few times. This chain joins TRBV14 and TRBJ2-5; D unclear. The V gene lost 0 bases and the J gene lost 4 bases, with 6 bases spanning the gap. The V gene's germline CDR1 is SGHDN and CDR2 FVKESK. CDR3 length: 13 residues. This chain's CDR3 is CASSQDLRETQYF. CDR3 nucleotides: TGTGCCAGCAGCCAAGATCTTCGAGAGACCCAGTACTTC.

V is TRBV9 and J is TRBJ1-2, with D possibly matching TRBD1 (5 bases). Germline V CDR1 and CDR2: SGDLS, YYNGEE. This CDR3 is built from 15 residues. Trimming took 3 bases from V and 2 from J, leaving 14 bases between them. The CDR3 loop reads CASSGGKEGNYGYTF. For the CDR3, the DNA is TGTGCCAGCAGCGGGGGGAAGGAGGGGAACTATGGCTACACCTTC.

J is TRBJ2-7 and V is TRBV11-2; 8 bases match TRBD1. The V gene end was trimmed by 5 bases and the J gene end by 3 bases; junction bases not matched to a gene: 6. CDR1 SGHAT and CDR2 FQNNGV come from the germline V gene. This CDR3 contains 14 residues. The CDR3 is CASSPGTGGYEQYF. In nucleotides, the CDR3 is TGTGCCAGCAGCCCCGGGACAGGCGGCTACGAGCAGTACTTC.

The rearrangement links TRBV19 to TRBJ1-5, with TRBD1 matching over 9 bases. In germline, CDR1 is LNHDA, CDR2 SQIVND (reference sequence). V gave up 5 bases and J gave up 1 base; unmatched junction bases: 3. The CDR3 spans 15 residues. CDR3 nucleotide sequence: TGTGCCAGTAGTGCGGACAGGGGAAGCAATCAGCCCCAGCATTTT. Translation: CASSADRGSNQPQHF.

J is TRBJ2-3 and V is TRBV4-2, with 7 positions matching TRBD2. There are 15 residues in the CDR3. Looked up from germline, CDR1 is LGHNA and CDR2 is YNFKEQ. V was clipped by 1 base and J by 6 bases; unmatched bases: 7. In DNA, the CDR3 is TGTGCCAGCAGCCAAGCTAGCGGCCCTGCGGATACGCAGTATTTT. Translation: CASSQASGPADTQYF.

The chain employs TRBV5-6 and TRBJ2-7, with 7 bases fitting TRBD2. From germline, CDR1 is SGHDT and CDR2 YYEEEE. The CDR3 totals 16 residues. V trimming: 1 base; J trimming: 4 bases; junction bases outside the gene matches: 11. DNA for the CDR3: TGTGCCAGCAGCTTGAGGAGGGGCGGGAGTGGTTACGAGCAGTACTTC. It translates to CASSLRRGGSGYEQYF.

The chain combines TRBV5-4 with TRBJ1-6, with D possibly TRBD1 on 5 matching bases. Trimming removed 1 base at V and 7 bases at J, with 15 bases between. The germline CDR1 and CDR2 sequences are SGHNT and YYREEE (reference sequence). This CDR3 has 16 amino acids. CDR3 nucleotide sequence: TGTGCCAGCAGCTTGCAATTGGGCCAGGGAAATTCACCCCTCCACTTT. It specifies CASSLQLGQGNSPLHF.